This TCR beta chain was captured by sequencing in a study of identical twins. Each CDR3 protein is one row after TCRdb ran MiXCR on the 5' RACE reads. The data contain about 520,000 distinct CDR3 sequences, around 20% of them singletons. The CDR3 is 16 amino acids. Germline CDR1 LNHNV, CDR2 YYDKDF (reference sequence). V gave up 0 bases and J gave up 4 bases; unmatched junction bases: 6. The sample was also reused in another study, on T cells expressing NK-cell markers.

The V call is TRBV15, the J call TRBJ2-7; 10 nucleotides match TRBD2. Sequencing was done on a sample of CD4+ T cells sorted from blood. The receptor's source is a woman aged 18 to 35 in good health. The CDR3 loop is CATSRELGSGGYEQYF. DNA of the CDR3: TGTGCCACCAGCAGAGAGTTGGGTAGCGGGGGGTACGAGCAGTACTTC. Based on the CDR3 plus reference TRBV15 and TRBJ2-7, the full variable domain is DAMVIQNPRYQVTQFGKPVTLSCSQTLNHNVMYWYQQKSSQAPKLLFHYYDKDFNNEADTPDNFQSRRPNTSFCFLDIRSPGLGDTAMYLCATSRELGSGGYEQYFGPGTRLTVT.